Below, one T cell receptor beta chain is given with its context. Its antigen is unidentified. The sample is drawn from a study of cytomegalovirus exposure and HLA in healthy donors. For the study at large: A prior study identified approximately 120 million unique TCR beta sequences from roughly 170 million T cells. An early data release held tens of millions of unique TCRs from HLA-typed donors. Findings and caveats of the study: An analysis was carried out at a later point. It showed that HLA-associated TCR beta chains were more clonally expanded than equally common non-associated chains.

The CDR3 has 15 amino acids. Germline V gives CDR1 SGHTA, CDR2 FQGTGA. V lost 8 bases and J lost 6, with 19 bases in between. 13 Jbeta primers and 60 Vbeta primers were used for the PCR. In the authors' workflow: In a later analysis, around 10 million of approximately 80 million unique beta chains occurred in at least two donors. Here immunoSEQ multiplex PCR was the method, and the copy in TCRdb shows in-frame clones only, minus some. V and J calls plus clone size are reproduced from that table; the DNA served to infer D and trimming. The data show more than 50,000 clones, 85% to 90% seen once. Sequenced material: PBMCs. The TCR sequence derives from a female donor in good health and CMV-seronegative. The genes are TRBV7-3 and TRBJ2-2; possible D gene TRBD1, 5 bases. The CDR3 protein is CASGVSLAGPGELFF. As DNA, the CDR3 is TGTGCCAGCGGGGTCAGCTTGGCAGGGCCCGGGGAGCTGTTTTTT. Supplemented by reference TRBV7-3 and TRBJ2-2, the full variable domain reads GAGVSQTPSNKVTEKGKYVELRCDPISGHTALYWYRQSLGQGPEFLIYFQGTGAADDSGLPNDRFFAVRPEGSVSTLKIQRTERGDSAVYLCASGVSLAGPGELFFGEGSRLTVL.